Below are 22 T cell receptor beta chains sequenced from a single sample in a study of T-cell memory formation after mild COVID-19. A single record per CDR3 protein comes from TCRdb applying MiXCR to the 5' RACE reads. Of 220,000 or so distinct CDR3 sequences listed, around 9.1% are singletons. The sequencing sample was made of PBMCs or a T cell subset sorted from them (not recorded which). The receptor source for this set is a young man who had mild COVID-19 (a few samples of this study predate the infection). Cell type and time point are not known.

This clonotype was seen only a few times. The rearrangement uses TRBV5-1 and TRBJ2-1; TRBD1 might be the D (5 bases). The germline V gene has CDR1 SGHRS and CDR2 YFSETQ. Trimming left V 0 bases short and J 9 bases short, with 16 bases between. This CDR3 is 15 amino acids long. The CDR3 spells CASSLVPPTGTEQFF. In DNA, the CDR3 is TGCGCCAGCAGCTTGGTCCCCCCCACAGGTACTGAGCAGTTCTTC.

Only a few counts were recorded for this clonotype. V usage is TRBV7-2 and J usage is TRBJ2-5, with 15 bases that match TRBD2. This CDR3 comprises 16 residues. The V gene end was trimmed by 4 bases and the J gene end by 5 bases; junction bases not matched to a gene: 5. Per the germline V gene, CDR1 is SGHTA and CDR2 is FQGNSA. The CDR3 nucleotides read TGTGCCAGCAGCTCCCCGGGACTAGCGGGGGGCGAGACCCAGTACTTC. Protein: CASSSPGLAGGETQYF.

The chain links TRBV18 to TRBJ1-3; unclear D gene. The germline V gene has CDR1 KGHSH and CDR2 LQKENI. This CDR3 region has 11 residues. V lost 6 bases to trimming and J lost 7 bases, with 7 bases between them. The CDR3 DNA follows: TGTGCCAGCTCTTCCGAGAACACCATATATTTT. This gives the protein CASSSENTIYF.

This chain connects TRBV12-3 or TRBV12-4 to TRBJ2-5; TRBD2 aligns across 9 bases. CDR3 length: 17 residues. The V segment lost 7 bases and the J segment 4 bases; nucleotides outside the gene matches: 16. The CDR3 DNA sequence: TGTGCCAGCAACAAAGAGGTAGCGGGGGCCGAGGGAGAGACCCAGTACTTC. Its translation: CASNKEVAGAEGETQYF.

This clonotype showed up just a few times. The rearrangement joins TRBV5-5 to TRBJ1-1, with unresolved D. The CDR3 has 14 residues. Trimming cost V 0 bases and J 4 bases, with 10 bases left between them. Germline V lookup: CDR1 SGHKS, CDR2 YYEKEE (reference sequence). CDR3 bases: TGTGCCAGCAGCTTGGCCTCCCTTGGCACTGAAGCTTTCTTT. This translates into CASSLASLGTEAFF.

The rearrangement uses TRBV3-1 and TRBJ2-3; D perhaps matches TRBD1 (5 bases). The length of the CDR3 is 13 residues. From germline, CDR1 is LGHDT and CDR2 YNNKEL (reference sequence). V was trimmed by 8 bases and J by 4 bases, leaving 13 bases between them. The CDR3 is CASSLKGADTQYF. The DNA for the CDR3 is TGTGCCAGCTCCCTTAAAGGGGCAGATACGCAGTATTTT.

V gene TRBV20-1 combines with J gene TRBJ2-3; TRBD2 aligns across 7 bases. With 5 bases clipped from V and 4 bases from J, the junction kept 9 bases outside the gene matches. The V gene's germline CDR1 is DFQATT and CDR2 SNEGSKA (reference sequence). CDR3 length: 14 amino acids. The CDR3: CSAPDRTSSDTQYF. The CDR3, as DNA: TGCAGTGCTCCGGATCGGACTAGTTCAGATACGCAGTATTTT.

This clonotype was counted at least ten times. The chain is built from TRBV12-3 or TRBV12-4 and TRBJ1-5; D gene uncertain. V lost 8 bases and J lost 0, with 8 bases in between. There are 13 residues in the CDR3. CDR3 amino acids: CASSPNSNQPQHF. The CDR3 nucleotides read TGTGCCAGCTCTCCCAATAGCAATCAGCCCCAGCATTTT.

This clonotype was seen only a few times. The rearrangement links TRBV28 to TRBJ2-7; 9 bases match TRBD1. The germline V gene encodes CDR1 MDHEN and CDR2 SYDVKM. The CDR3 consists of 15 residues. With V trimmed by 5 bases and J by 7 bases, 12 bases remained unmatched. The chain's CDR3 is CASSQNRGRGSEQYV. The DNA of the CDR3 is TGTGCCAGCAGTCAGAACAGGGGGCGCGGGTCTGAGCAGTACGTC.

This chain links TRBV20-1 with TRBJ2-7, with 10 bases fitting TRBD2. Unmatched junction bases numbered 6, after V lost 4 bases and J lost 0 bases. Germline assignment: CDR1 DFQATT and CDR2 SNEGSKA (reference sequence). The CDR3 is 15 amino acids. The CDR3 DNA is TGCAGTGCTATCCTACTAGCGGGGAGCTCCTACGAGCAGTACTTC. This encodes CSAILLAGSSYEQYF.

At least ten counts were recorded for this clonotype. The genes are TRBV5-1 and TRBJ1-5; D remains unclear. The germline V and J ends were trimmed by 0 bases and 1 base, with 14 bases remaining between them. The CDR3 is made up of 17 amino acids. Germline V lookup: CDR1 SGHRS, CDR2 YFSETQ. DNA for the CDR3: TGCGCCAGCAGCTTGGACCCCCGAGGCAGCAGCAATCAGCCCCAGCATTTT. This codes for CASSLDPRGSSNQPQHF.

A few counts support this clonotype. As DNA, the CDR3 is TGTGCCAGCAGTGATAAGTGGGGGGCAACAGATACGCAGTATTTT. Translating it yields CASSDKWGATDTQYF. The gene calls are TRBV9 and TRBJ2-3; D might be TRBD1 or TRBD2, each matching 6 bases. The CDR3 covers 15 residues. V was trimmed by 5 bases and J by 3 bases, leaving 16 bases between them. Per germline, CDR1 SGDLS and CDR2 YYNGEE.

The chain links TRBV7-2 to TRBJ1-1; TRBD1 is a possible D gene (6 bases). Germline V gene lookup returns CDR1 SGHTA and CDR2 FQGNSA. The CDR3 is 13 amino acids. Trimming took off 6 bases at V and 1 base at J, with 9 bases between the two ends. The CDR3 spells CASRQQGNTEAFF. DNA for the CDR3: TGTGCCAGCAGGCAACAGGGGAACACTGAAGCTTTCTTT.

Ten or more counts support this clonotype. The chain employs TRBV7-2 and TRBJ2-1; D gene unclear. V was clipped by 0 bases and J by 7 bases, with 16 bases between them. There are 16 residues in the CDR3. Germline CDR1 is SGHTA and CDR2 is FQGNSA. This CDR3 is CASSLARLEGENEQFF. Written as DNA, the CDR3 is TGTGCCAGCAGCTTAGCCCGTCTAGAAGGTGAGAATGAGCAGTTCTTC.

The J gene is TRBJ2-3, the V gene TRBV24-1; 9 positions match TRBD1. V shed 7 bases, J shed 2 bases, and the junction held 12 bases outside the gene matches. The CDR3 length is 17 residues. The germline gives CDR1 KGHDR, CDR2 SFDVKD. CDR3 protein: CATSPSGTGTSTDTQYF. CDR3 nucleotide sequence: TGTGCCACCAGCCCTTCCGGGACAGGGACTTCCACAGATACGCAGTATTTT.

In this sample, this clonotype turned up a few times. The V call is TRBV30, the J call TRBJ2-7; TRBD1 is a possible D gene (7 bases). The V gene lost 3 bases and the J gene lost 7 bases, with 13 bases spanning the gap. Per the germline V gene, CDR1 is GTSNPN and CDR2 is SVGIG (reference sequence). The CDR3 sequence is 12 residues long. DNA of the CDR3: TGTGCCTGGAGAGGAGGGGGCGGGGAGCAGTACTTC. Amino acids: CAWRGGGGEQYF.

The chain is built from TRBV20-1 and TRBJ1-5; 7 positions match TRBD1. Losses at the gene ends were 5 bases for V and 7 bases for J; bases not matched to a gene: 14. The CDR3 covers 15 residues. CDR1 is DFQATT, CDR2 SNEGSKA, per germline (reference sequence). The CDR3 DNA follows: TGCAGTGCTTCACAGGGGTCCCGAGTTTGGCAGCCCCAGCATTTT. Translation: CSASQGSRVWQPQHF.

Details on this clonotype: This may be a read error: a much more frequent sequence differs by one nucleotide. The CDR3 does not close with the conserved phenylalanine or tryptophan, likely indicating a read error. CDR3 protein: CASRAGGPYEQYL. In nucleotides, the CDR3 is TGTGCCAGCAGGGCGGGGGGACCCTACGAGCAGTACTTA. V is TRBV2 and J is TRBJ2-7; 8 nucleotides line up with TRBD2. There are 13 residues in the CDR3. The germline gives CDR1 SNHLY, CDR2 FYNNEI. J was trimmed by 2 bases and V by 6 bases; bases with no gene match: 3.

This clonotype was detected a few times. V usage is TRBV6-2 or TRBV6-3 and J usage is TRBJ2-5, with 7 bases matching TRBD2. Per the germline V gene, CDR1 is MNHEY and CDR2 is SVGEGT. CDR3 length: 11 amino acids. The V gene end was trimmed by 5 bases and the J gene end by 13 bases; junction bases not matched to a gene: 7. The CDR3 coding sequence is TGTGCCAGCAGTCACGGACTAGACGTGTACTTC. As protein: CASSHGLDVYF.

In its sample, this clonotype was seen a few times. This rearrangement joins TRBV3-1 to TRBJ1-2; D is ambiguous. V was trimmed by 4 bases and J by 4 bases, leaving 10 bases between them. Germline V gene sequence: CDR1 LGHDT, CDR2 YNNKEL (reference sequence). The CDR3 loop spans 13 amino acids. The CDR3 nucleotides are TGTGCCAGCAGCCCGAGGCTCGGCTATGGCTACACCTTC. This encodes CASSPRLGYGYTF.

This clonotype was observed a few times. The V call is TRBV20-1, the J call TRBJ2-2; 9 bases map to TRBD1. The CDR3 length is 16 residues. In germline, CDR1 is DFQATT, CDR2 SNEGSKA (reference sequence). With 1 base clipped from V and 3 bases from J, the junction kept 6 bases outside the gene matches. The CDR3 reads CSARVGQGPDTGELFF. CDR3 DNA: TGCAGTGCTAGAGTGGGACAGGGTCCTGACACCGGGGAGCTGTTTTTT.

This clonotype came up many times. The V call is TRBV6-5, the J call TRBJ2-3, with 9 positions matching TRBD2. The germline V gene has CDR1 MNHEY and CDR2 SVGAGI. The CDR3 consists of 15 residues. V was pared by 6 bases and J by 4 bases, with 8 bases of the junction left unmatched. As DNA, the CDR3 is TGTGCCAGCAGCCTCGGGGTAGCGGGGGCAGATACGCAGTATTTT. Translating it yields CASSLGVAGADTQYF.